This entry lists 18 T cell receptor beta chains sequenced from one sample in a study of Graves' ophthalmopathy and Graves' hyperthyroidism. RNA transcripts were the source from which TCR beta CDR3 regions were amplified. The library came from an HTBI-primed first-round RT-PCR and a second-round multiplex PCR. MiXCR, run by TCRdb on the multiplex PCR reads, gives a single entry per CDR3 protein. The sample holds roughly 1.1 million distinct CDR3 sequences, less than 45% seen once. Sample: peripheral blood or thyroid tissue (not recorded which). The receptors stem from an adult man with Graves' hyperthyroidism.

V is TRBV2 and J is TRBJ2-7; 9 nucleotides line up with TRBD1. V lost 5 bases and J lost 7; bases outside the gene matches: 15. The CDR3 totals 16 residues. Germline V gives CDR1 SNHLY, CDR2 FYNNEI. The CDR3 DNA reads TGTGCCAGCAGTCGTCTCCTAGGGACAGGGTCTGAAGAGCAGTACTTC. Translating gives CASSRLLGTGSEEQYF.

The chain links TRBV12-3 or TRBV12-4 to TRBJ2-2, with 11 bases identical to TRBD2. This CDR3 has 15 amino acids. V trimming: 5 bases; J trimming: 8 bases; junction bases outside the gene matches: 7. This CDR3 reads CASSPGTSGVGELFF. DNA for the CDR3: TGTGCCAGCAGTCCAGGGACTAGCGGAGTAGGGGAGCTGTTTTTT.

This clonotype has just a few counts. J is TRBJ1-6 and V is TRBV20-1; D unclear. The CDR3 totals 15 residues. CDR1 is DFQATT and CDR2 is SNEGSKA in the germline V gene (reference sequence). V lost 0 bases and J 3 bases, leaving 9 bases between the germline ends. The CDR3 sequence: CSARDATDYNSPLHF. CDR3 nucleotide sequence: TGCAGTGCTAGAGATGCAACGGACTATAATTCACCCCTCCACTTT.

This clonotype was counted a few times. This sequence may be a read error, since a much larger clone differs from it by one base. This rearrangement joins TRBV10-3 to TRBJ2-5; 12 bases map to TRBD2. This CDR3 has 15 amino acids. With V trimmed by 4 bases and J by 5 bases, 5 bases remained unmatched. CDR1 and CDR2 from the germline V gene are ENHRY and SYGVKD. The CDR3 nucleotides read TGTGCCATCAGTGGACTAGCGGGAGCGGAGGAGACCCAGTACTTC. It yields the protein CAISGLAGAEETQYF.

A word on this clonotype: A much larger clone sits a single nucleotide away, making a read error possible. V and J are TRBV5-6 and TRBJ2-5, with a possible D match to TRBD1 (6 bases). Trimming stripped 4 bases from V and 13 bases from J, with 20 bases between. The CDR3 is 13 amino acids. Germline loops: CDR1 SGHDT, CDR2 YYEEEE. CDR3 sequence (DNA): TGTGCCAGCAGCCGCACACAGGGCTACGAGCGGTACTTC. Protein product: CASSRTQGYERYF.

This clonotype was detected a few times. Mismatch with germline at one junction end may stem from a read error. The CDR3, as DNA: TGTGCCAGCAGTTTAGTTCGGGCTAGCGGTAAAGAGACCCAGTACTTC. The encoded protein is CASSLVRASGKETQYF. This rearrangement joins TRBV7-9 to TRBJ2-5; 7 bases map to TRBD2. Germline assignment: CDR1 SEHNR and CDR2 FQNEAQ (reference sequence). The CDR3 has 16 amino acids.

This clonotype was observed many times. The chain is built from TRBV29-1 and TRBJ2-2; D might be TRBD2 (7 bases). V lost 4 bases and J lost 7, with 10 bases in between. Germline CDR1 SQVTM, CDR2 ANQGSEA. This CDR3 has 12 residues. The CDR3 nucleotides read TGCAGCGTTGTCGGGGGGCACGGGGAGCTGTTTTTT. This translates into CSVVGGHGELFF.

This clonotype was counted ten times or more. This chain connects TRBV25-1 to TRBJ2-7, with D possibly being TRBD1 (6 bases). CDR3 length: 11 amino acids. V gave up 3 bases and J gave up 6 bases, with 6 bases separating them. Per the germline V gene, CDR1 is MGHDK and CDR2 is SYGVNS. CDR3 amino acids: CASSDRGEQYF. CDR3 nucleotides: TGTGCCAGCAGTGACAGGGGCGAGCAGTACTTC.

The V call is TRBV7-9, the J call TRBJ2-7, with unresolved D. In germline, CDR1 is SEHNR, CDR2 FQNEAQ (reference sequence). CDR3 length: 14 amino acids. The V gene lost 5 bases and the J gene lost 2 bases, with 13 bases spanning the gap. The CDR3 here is CASSPSELPYEQYF. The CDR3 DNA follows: TGTGCCAGCAGCCCCTCGGAGCTACCCTACGAGCAGTACTTC.

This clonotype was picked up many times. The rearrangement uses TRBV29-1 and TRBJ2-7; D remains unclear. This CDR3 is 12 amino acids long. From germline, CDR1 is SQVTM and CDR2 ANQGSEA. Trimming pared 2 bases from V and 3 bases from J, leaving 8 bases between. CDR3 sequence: CSVEIGSYEQYF. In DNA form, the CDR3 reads TGCAGCGTTGAAATCGGCAGCTACGAGCAGTACTTC.

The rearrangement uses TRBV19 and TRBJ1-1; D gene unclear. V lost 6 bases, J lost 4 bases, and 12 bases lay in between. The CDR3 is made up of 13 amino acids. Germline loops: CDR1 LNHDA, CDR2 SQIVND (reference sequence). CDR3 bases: TGTGCCAGTAGCAGTTGGGTGGGCACTGAAGCTTTCTTT. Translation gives CASSSWVGTEAFF. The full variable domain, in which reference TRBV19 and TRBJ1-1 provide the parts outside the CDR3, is DGGITQSPKYLFRKEGQNVTLSCEQNLNHDAMYWYRQDPGQGLRLIYYSQIVNDFQKGDIAEGYSVSREKKESFPLTVTSAQKNPTAFYLCASSSWVGTEAFFGQGTRLTVV.

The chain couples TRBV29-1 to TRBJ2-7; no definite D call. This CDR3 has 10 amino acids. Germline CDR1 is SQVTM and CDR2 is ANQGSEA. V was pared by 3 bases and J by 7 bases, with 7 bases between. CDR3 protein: CSVDPGEQYF. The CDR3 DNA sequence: TGCAGCGTTGATCCCGGTGAGCAGTACTTC.

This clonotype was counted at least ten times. The CDR3 sequence: CASRPRTSGAQETQYF. CDR3 bases: TGTGCCAGCAGACCTAGGACTAGCGGGGCCCAAGAGACCCAGTACTTC. The chain recombines TRBV2 with TRBJ2-5; 12 bases map to TRBD2. The germline V gene has CDR1 SNHLY and CDR2 FYNNEI. The CDR3 consists of 16 residues. With V trimmed by 6 bases and J by 1 base, 6 bases remained unmatched.

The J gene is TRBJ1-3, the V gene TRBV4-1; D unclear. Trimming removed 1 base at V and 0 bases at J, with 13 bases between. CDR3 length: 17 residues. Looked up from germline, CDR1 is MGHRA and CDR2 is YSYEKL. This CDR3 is CASSQVSSPVSGNTIYF. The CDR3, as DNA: TGCGCCAGCAGCCAAGTCTCCAGCCCAGTCTCTGGAAACACCATATATTTT.

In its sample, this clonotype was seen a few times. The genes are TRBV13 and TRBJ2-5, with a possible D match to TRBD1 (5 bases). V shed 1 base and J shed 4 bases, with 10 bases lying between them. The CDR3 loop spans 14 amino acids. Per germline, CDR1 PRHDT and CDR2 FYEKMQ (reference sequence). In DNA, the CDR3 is TGTGCCAGCAGCTTAGAGACAGATAGAGAGACCCAGTACTTC. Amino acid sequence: CASSLETDRETQYF. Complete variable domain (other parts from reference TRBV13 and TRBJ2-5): AAGVIQSPRHLIKEKRETATLKCYPIPRHDTVYWYQQGPGQDPQFLISFYEKMQSDKGSIPDRFSAQQFSDYHSELNMSSLELGDSALYFCASSLETDRETQYFGPGTRLLVL.

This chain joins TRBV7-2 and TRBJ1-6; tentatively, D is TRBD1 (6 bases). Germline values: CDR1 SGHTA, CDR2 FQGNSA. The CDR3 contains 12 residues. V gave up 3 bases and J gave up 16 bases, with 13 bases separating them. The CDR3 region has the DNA TGTGCCAGCAGCTTGGGGGGGGCAGAGCTCCACTTT. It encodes CASSLGGAELHF.

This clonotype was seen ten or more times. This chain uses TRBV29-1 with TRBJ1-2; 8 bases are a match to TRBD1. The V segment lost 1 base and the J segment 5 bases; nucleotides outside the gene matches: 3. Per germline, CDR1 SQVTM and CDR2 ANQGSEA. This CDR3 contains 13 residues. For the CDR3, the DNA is TGCAGCGTTGAAGGGGGACAGGAGTATGGCTACACCTTC. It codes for CSVEGGQEYGYTF.

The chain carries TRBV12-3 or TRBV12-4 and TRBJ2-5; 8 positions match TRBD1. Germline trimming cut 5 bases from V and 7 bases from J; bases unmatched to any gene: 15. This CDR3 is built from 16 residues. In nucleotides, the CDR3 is TGTGCCAGCAGTAACTCCCACCGGACAGGGCCGGGGACCCAGTACTTC. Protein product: CASSNSHRTGPGTQYF.